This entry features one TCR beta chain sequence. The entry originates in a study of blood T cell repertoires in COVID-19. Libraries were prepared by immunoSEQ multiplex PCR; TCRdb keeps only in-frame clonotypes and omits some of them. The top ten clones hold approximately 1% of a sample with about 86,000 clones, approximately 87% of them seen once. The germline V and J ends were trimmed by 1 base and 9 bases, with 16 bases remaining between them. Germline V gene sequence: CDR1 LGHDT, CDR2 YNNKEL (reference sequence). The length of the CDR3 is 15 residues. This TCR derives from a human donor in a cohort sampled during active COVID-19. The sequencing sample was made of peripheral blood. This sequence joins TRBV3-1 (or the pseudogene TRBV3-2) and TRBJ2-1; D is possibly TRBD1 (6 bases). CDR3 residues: CASSQGHLEGGEQFF. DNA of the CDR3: TGTGCCAGCAGCCAAGGGCATTTAGAAGGGGGTGAGCAGTTCTTC.